This TCR beta chain was recovered during a study of T cells in localized non-small cell lung cancer. A remark on this clone: Its antigen is currently unknown.

Germline V gives CDR1 SGHRS, CDR2 YFSETQ. The CDR3 has 14 residues. V trimming: 1 base; J trimming: 4 bases; junction bases outside the gene matches: 5. Findings of the study overall: The appearance of a median approximately 57 of the top 100 tumor clones was seen in adjacent lung. Clonality peaked in uninvolved adjacent lung rather than tumor.

Assay: immunoSEQ multiplex PCR; the TCRdb copy retains only in-frame clones and omits some. Of 65,000 or so clones detected, roughly 81% appear once; the ten largest clones hold 4.7%. The gene calls are TRBV5-1 and TRBJ2-7; 7 nucleotides line up with TRBD1. Sequences were derived from PBMCs, sampled before any cancer treatment. The TCR originated in a man aged 35 to 69 with stage II lung adenocarcinoma. In DNA, the CDR3 is TGCGCCAGCAGCTTGTCAGGGGGTGTTTACGAGCAGTACTTC. Protein sequence: CASSLSGGVYEQYF.